This T cell receptor beta chain was sequenced for a study of blood T cell repertoires in COVID-19. Study in general: The United States, Italy and Spain provided the acute and convalescent COVID-19 samples. Nucleic acid was either cDNA or gDNA, and it came from T cells, B-cell-depleted T cells, or PBMCs.

The protocol was immunoSEQ multiplex PCR, while the TCRdb copy is restricted to in-frame clones and leaves out a portion. The table has tens of thousands of clones, approximately 90% seen once; the top ten hold 22%. This CDR3 is built from 13 residues. V lost 6 bases and J lost 3, with 11 bases in between. CDR1 SNHLY and CDR2 FYNNEI come from the germline V gene. The source of this sequence is a woman over 75 with COVID-19, enrolled during active disease. This rearrangement joins TRBV2 to TRBJ1-2; no reliable D call. The sequenced sample was peripheral blood. The CDR3 DNA reads as TGTGCCAGCAGCGTTAGTAGAGACTATGGCTACACCTTC. It codes for CASSVSRDYGYTF.